Listed below are T cell receptor beta chains from one sample, sequenced in a study of T cell responses to AZD1222 COVID-19 vaccine. The data were produced by immunoSEQ multiplex PCR, yet TCRdb's version contains in-frame clones alone and is incomplete. In the table there are 100,000 to 110,000 clones, around 90% of which are singletons. The material sequenced was peripheral blood, taken on day 0 of AZD1222 vaccination. These receptors all come from an adult in good health. The CDR3 runs from the conserved cysteine through the conserved F or W. Fields, in order: clone size, J gene, V gene, D gene, CDR3 DNA, CDR3 protein. The D gene is left open where the match is weak. Not all rows give a size; the values are once, few, many and, for expanded clones, a class.

clone size: once
J gene: TRBJ1-3
V gene: TRBV4-1
D gene: .
CDR3 DNA: TGCGCCAGCAGCCAACCCAGAGCAGGGGTAACTCGTGGCGGAAACACCATATATTTT
CDR3 protein: CASSQPRAGVTRGGNTIYF

clone size: .
J gene: TRBJ1-4
V gene: TRBV2
D gene: TRBD1
CDR3 DNA: TGTGCCAGCAGTGGAGTCAGGGGGGGCGAAAAACTGTTTTTT
CDR3 protein: CASSGVRGGEKLFF

clone size: .
J gene: TRBJ1-5
V gene: TRBV5-1
D gene: TRBD1
CDR3 DNA: TGCGCCAGCAGCTTGGGGCCGGACAGGGTCGATCAGCCCCAGCATTTT
CDR3 protein: CASSLGPDRVDQPQHF

clone size: .
J gene: TRBJ2-7
V gene: TRBV5-1
D gene: .
CDR3 DNA: TGCGCCAGCAGCTTGGATGCAGGGAGTAGATACGAGCAGTACTTC
CDR3 protein: CASSLDAGSRYEQYF

clone size: .
J gene: TRBJ1-2
V gene: TRBV27
D gene: .
CDR3 DNA: TGTGCCAGCAGTTCGAGTGGGGTGGGCTACACCTTC
CDR3 protein: CASSSSGVGYTF

clone size: once
J gene: TRBJ2-5
V gene: TRBV2
D gene: TRBD1
CDR3 DNA: TGTGCCAGCAGTGAAGGGCAGGGGGCAAAAGAGACCCAGTACTTC
CDR3 protein: CASSEGQGAKETQYF

clone size: .
J gene: TRBJ1-5
V gene: TRBV19
D gene: .
CDR3 DNA: TGTGCCAGTAGTATGACTGGAGCGGCCAGCAATCAGCCCCAGCATTTT
CDR3 protein: CASSMTGAASNQPQHF

clone size: once
J gene: TRBJ1-5
V gene: TRBV27
D gene: TRBD1
CDR3 DNA: TGTGCCAGCAGCCAAGGGACAGGGGGAACTCAGCCCCAGCATTTT
CDR3 protein: CASSQGTGGTQPQHF

clone size: .
J gene: TRBJ1-4
V gene: TRBV3-1/TRBV3-2
D gene: .
CDR3 DNA: TGTGCCAGCAGCCAAGATCGGGGGGGAAAACTGTTTTTT
CDR3 protein: CASSQDRGGKLFF

clone size: .
J gene: TRBJ1-1
V gene: TRBV29-1
D gene: TRBD1
CDR3 DNA: TGCAGCGTTGCCTTAATACCGGGACAGGGGGAAGGTGAAGCTTTCTTT
CDR3 protein: CSVALIPGQGEGEAFF

clone size: .
J gene: TRBJ1-3
V gene: TRBV5-6
D gene: TRBD1
CDR3 DNA: TGTGCCAGCAGCCCCCTAAGGGGGCACGGAAACACCATATATTTT
CDR3 protein: CASSPLRGHGNTIYF

clone size: .
J gene: TRBJ2-2
V gene: TRBV28
D gene: TRBD1
CDR3 DNA: TGTGCCAGCAGGCCCATACGACAGGGCTCGAACACCGGGGAGCTGTTTTTT
CDR3 protein: CASRPIRQGSNTGELFF

clone size: .
J gene: TRBJ2-1
V gene: TRBV5-4
D gene: .
CDR3 DNA: TGTGCCAGCAGCTTGGGGTTCGGCTACAATGAGCAGTTCTTC
CDR3 protein: CASSLGFGYNEQFF

clone size: .
J gene: TRBJ1-5
V gene: TRBV6-2/TRBV6-3
D gene: .
CDR3 DNA: TGTGCCAGCAGTCAAGGGAATTTCCAGCCCCAGCATTTT
CDR3 protein: CASSQGNFQPQHF

clone size: .
J gene: TRBJ1-1
V gene: TRBV7-2
D gene: TRBD1
CDR3 DNA: TGTGCCAGCATCGCGGGACAGGCGTCTGAAGCTTTCTTT
CDR3 protein: CASIAGQASEAFF

clone size: .
J gene: TRBJ2-1
V gene: TRBV5-6
D gene: TRBD2
CDR3 DNA: TGTGCCAGCAGCCCAAGGACTAGCGGGCACAATGAGCAGTTCTTC
CDR3 protein: CASSPRTSGHNEQFF

clone size: .
J gene: TRBJ2-1
V gene: TRBV7-2
D gene: .
CDR3 DNA: TGTGCCAGCAGCTTAGCATCAGGTATCTATGAGCAGTTCTTC
CDR3 protein: CASSLASGIYEQFF

clone size: .
J gene: TRBJ2-3
V gene: TRBV29-1
D gene: TRBD2
CDR3 DNA: TGCAGCTCGGTGGGGGGGGGAACGACAGATACGCAGTATTTT
CDR3 protein: CSSVGGGTTDTQYF

clone size: .
J gene: TRBJ2-5
V gene: TRBV7-7
D gene: TRBD2
CDR3 DNA: TGTGCCAGCACCCGGTTAGCGGGCCCCCTACAAGAGACCCAGTACTTC
CDR3 protein: CASTRLAGPLQETQYF

clone size: .
J gene: TRBJ2-7
V gene: TRBV5-1
D gene: TRBD2
CDR3 DNA: TGCGCCAGCAGCTTGGCTCTAGCGGGATGGTACGAGCAGTACTTC
CDR3 protein: CASSLALAGWYEQYF

clone size: .
J gene: TRBJ2-7
V gene: TRBV27
D gene: .
CDR3 DNA: TGTGCCAGCATTCCTCGCTGGGGGGGCTTCTACGAGCAGTACTTC
CDR3 protein: CASIPRWGGFYEQYF

clone size: .
J gene: TRBJ1-2
V gene: TRBV6-2/TRBV6-3
D gene: .
CDR3 DNA: TGTGCCAGCAGCTTATCACTCTCAGTAGGTGGCTACACCTTC
CDR3 protein: CASSLSLSVGGYTF

clone size: .
J gene: TRBJ1-4
V gene: TRBV5-1
D gene: .
CDR3 DNA: TGCGCCAGCAGCCCTAGGGGTGCTAATGAAAAACTGTTTTTT
CDR3 protein: CASSPRGANEKLFF

clone size: .
J gene: TRBJ1-4
V gene: TRBV19
D gene: TRBD1
CDR3 DNA: TGTGCCAGTAGTACCCTGGGACAGGGTGGTGTTAGGAATGAAAAACTGTTTTTT
CDR3 protein: CASSTLGQGGVRNEKLFF

clone size: .
J gene: TRBJ2-7
V gene: TRBV3-1/TRBV3-2
D gene: TRBD2
CDR3 DNA: TGTGCCAGCTCCCTATTGGGAGCGGGGAAGAACGAGCAGTACTTC
CDR3 protein: CASSLLGAGKNEQYF

clone size: .
J gene: TRBJ1-5
V gene: TRBV28
D gene: .
CDR3 DNA: TGTGCCAGCAGAGGCTCAGGGCTCAATCAGCCCCAGCATTTT
CDR3 protein: CASRGSGLNQPQHF

clone size: .
J gene: TRBJ2-2
V gene: TRBV12-5
D gene: TRBD1
CDR3 DNA: TGTGCTAGTGCCTGGGACAGGGGGAACACCGGGGAGCTGTTTTTT
CDR3 protein: CASAWDRGNTGELFF

clone size: once
J gene: TRBJ2-1
V gene: TRBV20-1
D gene: .
CDR3 DNA: TGCAGTGCTAGTATTTCTGTTTCTAGTCCCGGGGTAGGGGGCTCCTACAATGAGCAGTTCTTC
CDR3 protein: CSASISVSSPGVGGSYNEQFF

clone size: .
J gene: TRBJ1-5
V gene: TRBV15
D gene: .
CDR3 DNA: TGTGCCACCAGCACCCAACGGTTGGATAGCAATCAGCCCCAGCATTTT
CDR3 protein: CATSTQRLDSNQPQHF

clone size: .
J gene: TRBJ1-2
V gene: TRBV29-1
D gene: .
CDR3 DNA: TGCAGCGCCCCAGTAGGGGGGCTCCACTATGGCTACACCTTC
CDR3 protein: CSAPVGGLHYGYTF

clone size: .
J gene: TRBJ2-5
V gene: TRBV7-8
D gene: .
CDR3 DNA: TGTGCCAGCAGCCGCCGACTAGTCTACCAAGAGACCCAGTACTTC
CDR3 protein: CASSRRLVYQETQYF

clone size: once
J gene: TRBJ1-2
V gene: TRBV20-1
D gene: .
CDR3 DNA: TGCAGTCCTCAAGCGGTCTATGGCTACACCTTC
CDR3 protein: CSPQAVYGYTF

clone size: .
J gene: TRBJ2-7
V gene: TRBV6-5
D gene: .
CDR3 DNA: TGTGCCAGCAGTCGAGGAGACAGGCTCACCTACGAGCAGTACTTC
CDR3 protein: CASSRGDRLTYEQYF

clone size: .
J gene: TRBJ1-4
V gene: TRBV9
D gene: .
CDR3 DNA: TGTGCCAGCAGCGCCCGTGGGCAGGCAAGCAATGAAAAACTGTTTTTT
CDR3 protein: CASSARGQASNEKLFF

clone size: .
J gene: TRBJ2-7
V gene: TRBV5-8
D gene: .
CDR3 DNA: TGTGCCAGCAGCTTGGTCACCGGGACCGGGTTGGTAAAGCAGTACTTC
CDR3 protein: CASSLVTGTGLVKQYF

clone size: .
J gene: TRBJ2-7
V gene: TRBV4-1
D gene: .
CDR3 DNA: TGCGCCAGCAGCCAAGACGGTAGCGGCTACGAGCAGTACTTC
CDR3 protein: CASSQDGSGYEQYF

clone size: .
J gene: TRBJ2-7
V gene: TRBV7-2
D gene: .
CDR3 DNA: TGTGCCAGCAGCGGCGCCTACGAGCAGTACTTC
CDR3 protein: CASSGAYEQYF

clone size: .
J gene: TRBJ2-1
V gene: TRBV18
D gene: .
CDR3 DNA: TGTGCCAGCTCACCACCAACAGGCCATAACTATCCCAATGAGCAGTTCTTC
CDR3 protein: CASSPPTGHNYPNEQFF

clone size: .
J gene: TRBJ2-5
V gene: TRBV5-1
D gene: .
CDR3 DNA: TGCGCCAGCAGCCTCGGACAAGACCAAGAGACCCAGTACTTC
CDR3 protein: CASSLGQDQETQYF

clone size: .
J gene: TRBJ1-1
V gene: TRBV7-9
D gene: .
CDR3 DNA: TGTGCCAGCAGTCAAGGGTTGACGAACACTGAAGCTTTCTTT
CDR3 protein: CASSQGLTNTEAFF

clone size: .
J gene: TRBJ1-2
V gene: TRBV20-1
D gene: TRBD1
CDR3 DNA: TGCAGTGCTAGTAGGGGACAGTTTGCTGGCTACACCTTC
CDR3 protein: CSASRGQFAGYTF

clone size: .
J gene: TRBJ2-7
V gene: TRBV6-5
D gene: .
CDR3 DNA: TGTGCCAGCGGAATAGGACGCTACGAGCAGTACTTC
CDR3 protein: CASGIGRYEQYF

clone size: once
J gene: TRBJ2-2
V gene: TRBV2
D gene: .
CDR3 DNA: TGTGCCAGCACCAGGAGAACGAACACCGGGGAGCTGTTTTTT
CDR3 protein: CASTRRTNTGELFF

clone size: .
J gene: TRBJ1-3
V gene: TRBV7-9
D gene: .
CDR3 DNA: TGTGCCAGCAGCTTAATCGGGGCCAGCGACACCATATATTTT
CDR3 protein: CASSLIGASDTIYF

clone size: .
J gene: TRBJ1-2
V gene: TRBV24-1
D gene: .
CDR3 DNA: TGTGCCACCAGTGAATCGACAGGTTACGATGGCTACACCTTC
CDR3 protein: CATSESTGYDGYTF

clone size: .
J gene: TRBJ2-5
V gene: TRBV3-1/TRBV3-2
D gene: TRBD2
CDR3 DNA: TGTGCCAGCAGCCAAGCTAGCGGGACCCAGTACTTC
CDR3 protein: CASSQASGTQYF

clone size: .
J gene: TRBJ1-2
V gene: TRBV6-5
D gene: .
CDR3 DNA: TGTGCCAGCAGTTACTCGGTAGGAACCTGGGGTGGCTACACCTTC
CDR3 protein: CASSYSVGTWGGYTF

clone size: once
J gene: TRBJ1-6
V gene: TRBV6-4
D gene: .
CDR3 DNA: TGTGCCAGCAGTGAATCTTCCGGGACACGTAATTCACCCCTCCACTTT
CDR3 protein: CASSESSGTRNSPLHF

clone size: .
J gene: TRBJ2-5
V gene: TRBV10-2
D gene: .
CDR3 DNA: TGCGCCAGCATACCGGGGGCCGGGGAGACCCAGTACTTC
CDR3 protein: CASIPGAGETQYF

clone size: .
J gene: TRBJ1-2
V gene: TRBV21-1
D gene: .
CDR3 DNA: TGTGCCAGCAGCAAGCCCCCGGTGGGTGGCTACACCTTC
CDR3 protein: CASSKPPVGGYTF

clone size: .
J gene: TRBJ1-2
V gene: TRBV6-6
D gene: TRBD1
CDR3 DNA: TGTGCCAGCAGTTCCCAAGGGGGCGGGAATGTCTATGGCTACACCTTC
CDR3 protein: CASSSQGGGNVYGYTF

clone size: .
J gene: TRBJ2-1
V gene: TRBV29-1
D gene: TRBD1
CDR3 DNA: TGCAGCGGGGGGACAGGGGAGGGTGGTGAGCAGTTCTTC
CDR3 protein: CSGGTGEGGEQFF

clone size: .
J gene: TRBJ2-1
V gene: TRBV10-3
D gene: TRBD2
CDR3 DNA: TGTGCCATCAGTGACAGGACTAGCGGTAACAATGAGCAGTTCTTC
CDR3 protein: CAISDRTSGNNEQFF

clone size: .
J gene: TRBJ1-1
V gene: TRBV2
D gene: .
CDR3 DNA: TGTGCCAGCAGAGGGGGAATTGGGGACACTGAAGCTTTCTTT
CDR3 protein: CASRGGIGDTEAFF

clone size: .
J gene: TRBJ1-1
V gene: TRBV6-1
D gene: .
CDR3 DNA: TGTGCCAGCAGTGAAGCAGGGGGGAGAACTGAAGCTTTCTTT
CDR3 protein: CASSEAGGRTEAFF